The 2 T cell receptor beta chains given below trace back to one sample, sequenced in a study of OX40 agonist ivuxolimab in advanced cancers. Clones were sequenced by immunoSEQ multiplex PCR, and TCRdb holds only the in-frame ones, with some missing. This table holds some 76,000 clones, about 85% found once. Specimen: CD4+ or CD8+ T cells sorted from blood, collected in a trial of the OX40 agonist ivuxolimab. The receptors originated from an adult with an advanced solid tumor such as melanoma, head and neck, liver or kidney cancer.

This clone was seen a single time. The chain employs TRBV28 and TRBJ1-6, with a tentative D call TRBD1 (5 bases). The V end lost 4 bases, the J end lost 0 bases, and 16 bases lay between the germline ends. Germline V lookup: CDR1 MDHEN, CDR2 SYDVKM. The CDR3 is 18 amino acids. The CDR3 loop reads CASSSRPGGNSYNSPLHF. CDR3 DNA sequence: TGTGCCAGCAGTTCCCGGCCCGGGGGGAACTCCTATAATTCACCCCTCCACTTT.

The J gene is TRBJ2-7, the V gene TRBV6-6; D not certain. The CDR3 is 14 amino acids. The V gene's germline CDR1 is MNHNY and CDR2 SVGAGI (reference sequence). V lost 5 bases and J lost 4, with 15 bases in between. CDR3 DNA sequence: TGTGCCAGCAGTACCTCGGGCCCTTCGTACGAGCAGTACTTC. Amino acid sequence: CASSTSGPSYEQYF.